This TCR beta chain was sequenced for a study of blood T cells in healthy people across ages. Primed by a sample-barcoded 5' primer and a J-beta primer mix, a second PCR proceeded for about 6 to 11 cycles. TCRdb ran MiXCR on the 5' RACE reads and lists one entry per CDR3 protein. The table records roughly 800,000 distinct CDR3 sequences, about 34% of them present only once. V was clipped by 8 bases and J by 3 bases; unmatched bases: 5. Germline V gives CDR1 KGHSH, CDR2 LQKENI. This CDR3 has 14 residues. The sequencing input was blood. This rearrangement joins TRBV18 to TRBJ1-5; 9 bases fit TRBD1. This TCR was sampled from a man aged 18 to 30 in good health. The CDR3 reads CASAQQGANQPQHF. The DNA for the CDR3 is TGTGCCAGCGCACAACAGGGGGCCAATCAGCCCCAGCATTTT.